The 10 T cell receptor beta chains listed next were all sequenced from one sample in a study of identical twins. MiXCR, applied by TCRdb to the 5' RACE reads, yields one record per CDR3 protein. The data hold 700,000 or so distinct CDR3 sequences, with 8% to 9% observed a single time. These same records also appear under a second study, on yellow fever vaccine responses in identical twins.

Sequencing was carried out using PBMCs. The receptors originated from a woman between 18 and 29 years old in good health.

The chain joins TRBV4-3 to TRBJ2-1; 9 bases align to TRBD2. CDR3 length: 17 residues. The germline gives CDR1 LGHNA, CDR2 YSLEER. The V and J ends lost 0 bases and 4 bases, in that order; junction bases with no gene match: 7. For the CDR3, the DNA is TGCGCCAGCAGCCAAGATCCAGTAGCGGGAGTTTACAATGAGCAGTTCTTC. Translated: CASSQDPVAGVYNEQFF.

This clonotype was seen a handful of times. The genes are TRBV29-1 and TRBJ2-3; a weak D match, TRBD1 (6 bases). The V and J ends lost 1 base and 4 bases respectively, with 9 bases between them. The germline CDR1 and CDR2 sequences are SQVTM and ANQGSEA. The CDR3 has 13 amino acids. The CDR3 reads CSVEAGGADTQYF. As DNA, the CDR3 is TGCAGCGTTGAAGCTGGGGGCGCAGATACGCAGTATTTT.

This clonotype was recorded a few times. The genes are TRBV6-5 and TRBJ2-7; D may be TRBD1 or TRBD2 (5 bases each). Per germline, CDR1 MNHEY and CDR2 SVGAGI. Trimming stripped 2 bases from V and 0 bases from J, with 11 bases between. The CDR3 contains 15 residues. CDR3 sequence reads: CASSYGEGSSYEQYF. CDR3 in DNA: TGTGCCAGCAGTTACGGTGAGGGGAGCTCCTACGAGCAGTACTTC.

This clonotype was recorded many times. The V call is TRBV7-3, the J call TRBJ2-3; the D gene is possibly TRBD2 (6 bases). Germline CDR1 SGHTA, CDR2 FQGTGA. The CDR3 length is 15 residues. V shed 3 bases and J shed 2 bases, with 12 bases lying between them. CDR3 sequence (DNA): TGTGCCAGCAGCTTGATTGGGGGGTACACAGATACGCAGTATTTT. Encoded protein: CASSLIGGYTDTQYF.

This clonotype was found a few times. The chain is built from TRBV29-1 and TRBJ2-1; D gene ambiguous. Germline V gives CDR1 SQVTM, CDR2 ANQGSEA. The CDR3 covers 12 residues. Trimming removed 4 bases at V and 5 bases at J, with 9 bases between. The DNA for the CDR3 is TGCAGCGTTGCAGGTGGAAACAATGAGCAGTTCTTC. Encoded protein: CSVAGGNNEQFF.

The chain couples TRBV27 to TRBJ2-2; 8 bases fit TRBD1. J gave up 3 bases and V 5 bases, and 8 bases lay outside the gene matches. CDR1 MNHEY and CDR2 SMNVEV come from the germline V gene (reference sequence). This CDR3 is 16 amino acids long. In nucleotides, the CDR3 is TGTGCCAGCAGTCCCCCGGGACAGGAATACACCGGGGAGCTGTTTTTT. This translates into CASSPPGQEYTGELFF.

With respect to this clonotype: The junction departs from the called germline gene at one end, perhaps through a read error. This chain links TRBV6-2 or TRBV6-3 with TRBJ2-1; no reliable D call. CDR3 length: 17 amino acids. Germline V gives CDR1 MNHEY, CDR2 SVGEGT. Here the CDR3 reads CTSSLYSLTFSYNEQFF. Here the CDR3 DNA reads TGTACCAGCAGCCTGTACTCGCTTACTTTCTCCTACAATGAGCAGTTCTTC.

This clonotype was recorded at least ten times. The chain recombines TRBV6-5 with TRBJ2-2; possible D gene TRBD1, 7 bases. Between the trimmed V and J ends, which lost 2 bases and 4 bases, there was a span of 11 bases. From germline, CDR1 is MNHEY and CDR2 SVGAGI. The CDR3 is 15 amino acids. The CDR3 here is CASSYAGQPTGELFF. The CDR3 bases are TGTGCCAGCAGTTACGCGGGACAGCCCACCGGGGAGCTGTTTTTT.

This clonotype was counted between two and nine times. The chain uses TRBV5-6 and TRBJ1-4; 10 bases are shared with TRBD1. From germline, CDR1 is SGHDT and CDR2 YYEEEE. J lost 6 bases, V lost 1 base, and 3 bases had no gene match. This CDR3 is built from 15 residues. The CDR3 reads CASSLLGTGDEKLFF. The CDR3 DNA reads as TGTGCCAGCAGCTTGTTAGGGACAGGGGATGAAAAACTGTTTTTT.

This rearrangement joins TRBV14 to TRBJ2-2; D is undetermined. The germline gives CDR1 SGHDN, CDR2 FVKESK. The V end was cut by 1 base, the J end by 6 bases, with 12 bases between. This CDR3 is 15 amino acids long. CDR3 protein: CASSQVLPAPGELFF. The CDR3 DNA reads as TGTGCCAGCAGCCAAGTTCTCCCGGCGCCCGGGGAGCTGTTTTTT.